This T cell receptor (beta chain) was recorded in a study of identical twins. Study-level results: In zero-insertion analyses, partial confounding could arise from invariant MAIT and iNKT cells.

TCRdb reprocessed the 5' RACE reads with MiXCR, giving one entry per CDR3 protein. The table shows 500,000 to 550,000 distinct CDR3 sequences, with about 20% occurring only once. CDR3 size: 13 residues. Per germline, CDR1 DFQATT and CDR2 SNEGSKA (reference sequence). In the case of this clonotype: Its specificity is unknown.

This sample also belongs to another study, concerning T cells expressing NK-cell markers.

The origin of this receptor is a woman aged 18-35 years in good health. Specimen: CD4+ T cells sorted from blood. The chain employs TRBV20-1 and TRBJ2-3; TRBD2 agrees at 14 bases. CDR3 residues: CRGTSGSSDTQYF. CDR3 sequence (DNA): TGCAGAGGGACTAGCGGGAGTTCAGATACGCAGTATTTT.